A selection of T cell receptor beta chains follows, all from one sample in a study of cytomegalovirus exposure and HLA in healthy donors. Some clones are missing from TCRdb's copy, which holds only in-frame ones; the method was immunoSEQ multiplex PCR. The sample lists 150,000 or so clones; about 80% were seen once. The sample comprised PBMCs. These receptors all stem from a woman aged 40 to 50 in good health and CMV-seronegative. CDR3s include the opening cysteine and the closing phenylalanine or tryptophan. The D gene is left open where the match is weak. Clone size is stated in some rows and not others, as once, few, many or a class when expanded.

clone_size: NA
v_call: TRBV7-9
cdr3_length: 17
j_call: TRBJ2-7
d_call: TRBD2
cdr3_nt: TGTGCCAGCAGCTCACCGCGGGGGGACCCAGGCTCCTACGAGCAGTACTTC
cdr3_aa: CASSSPRGDPGSYEQYF

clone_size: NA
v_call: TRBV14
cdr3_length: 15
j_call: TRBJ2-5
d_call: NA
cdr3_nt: TGTGCCAGCAGCCAACAACCCGGGAACCAAGAGACCCAGTACTTC
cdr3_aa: CASSQQPGNQETQYF

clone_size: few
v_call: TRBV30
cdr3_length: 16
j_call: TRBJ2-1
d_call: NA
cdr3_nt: TGTGCCTGGAGTGTACCGGTCTCCGGGAACTACAATGAGCAGTTCTTC
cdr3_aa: CAWSVPVSGNYNEQFF

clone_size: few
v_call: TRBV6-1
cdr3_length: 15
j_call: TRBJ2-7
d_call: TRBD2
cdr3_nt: TGTGCCAGCAGGAAGACTAGCGCGGCGGGAGTCGAGCAGTACTTC
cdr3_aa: CASRKTSAAGVEQYF

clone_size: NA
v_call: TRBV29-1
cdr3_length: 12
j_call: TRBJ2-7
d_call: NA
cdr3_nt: TGCAGCGCGGAGGCCTCCTCCTACGAGCAGTACTTC
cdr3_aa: CSAEASSYEQYF

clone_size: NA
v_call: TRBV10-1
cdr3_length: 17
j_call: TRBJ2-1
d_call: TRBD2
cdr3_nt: TGCGCCTGCCGGGACGGGACTTGTAGCGGGATTAATAATGAGCAGTTCTTC
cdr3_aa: CACRDGTCSGINNEQFF

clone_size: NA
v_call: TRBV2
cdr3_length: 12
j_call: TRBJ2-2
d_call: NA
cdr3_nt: TGTGCCAGCAGCCTAAGCACCGGGGAGCTGTTTTTT
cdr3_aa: CASSLSTGELFF

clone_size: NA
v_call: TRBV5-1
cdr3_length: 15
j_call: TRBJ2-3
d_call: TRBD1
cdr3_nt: TGCGCCAGCAGCCCCGGACAGGAGTTCACAGATACGCAGTATTTT
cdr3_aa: CASSPGQEFTDTQYF

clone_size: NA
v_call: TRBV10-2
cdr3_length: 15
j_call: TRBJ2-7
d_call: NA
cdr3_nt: TGCGCCAGCAGTGAGGACAGGGGAGGGGAACTGGAGCAGTACTTC
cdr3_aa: CASSEDRGGELEQYF

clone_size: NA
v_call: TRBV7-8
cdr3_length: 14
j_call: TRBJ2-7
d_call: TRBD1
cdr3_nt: TGTGCCAGCAGCTGGAATGGACAGGTCTACGAGCAGTACTTC
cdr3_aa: CASSWNGQVYEQYF

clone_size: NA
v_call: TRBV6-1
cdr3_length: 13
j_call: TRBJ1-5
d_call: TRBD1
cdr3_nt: TGTGCCAGCAGGGGACAGGGCAATCAGCCCCAGCATTTT
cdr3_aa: CASRGQGNQPQHF

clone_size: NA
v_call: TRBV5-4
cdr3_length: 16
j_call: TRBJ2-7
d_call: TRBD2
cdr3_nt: TGTGCCAGCAGCTTGGGGGGTGGACTAGCGGGCTACGAGCAGTACTTC
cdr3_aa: CASSLGGGLAGYEQYF

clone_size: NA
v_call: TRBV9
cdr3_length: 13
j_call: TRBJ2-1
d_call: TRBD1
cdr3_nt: TGTGCCAGCAGCGGGAACAGGGGCGATGAGCAGTTCTTC
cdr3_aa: CASSGNRGDEQFF

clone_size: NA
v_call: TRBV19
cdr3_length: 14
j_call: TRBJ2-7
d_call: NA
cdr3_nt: TGTGCCAGTAGTTGTCGGGGGGCGCATTGCGAGCAGTACTTC
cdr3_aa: CASSCRGAHCEQYF

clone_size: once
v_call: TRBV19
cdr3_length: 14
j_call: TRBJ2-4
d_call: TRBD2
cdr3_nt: TGTGCCAGTAGTATTGATACGGGAGGGAACATTCAGTACTTC
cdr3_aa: CASSIDTGGNIQYF

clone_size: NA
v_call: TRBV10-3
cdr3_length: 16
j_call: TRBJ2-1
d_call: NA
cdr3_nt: TGTGCCATCAGTGAGTCCTCCAGGTCAGTCGGGGTACGGCAGTTCTTC
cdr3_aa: CAISESSRSVGVRQFF

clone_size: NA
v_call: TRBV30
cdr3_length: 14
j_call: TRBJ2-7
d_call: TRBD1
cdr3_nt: TGTGCCTACTCAGGACAGGCCATAAACTACGAGCAGTACTTC
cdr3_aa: CAYSGQAINYEQYF

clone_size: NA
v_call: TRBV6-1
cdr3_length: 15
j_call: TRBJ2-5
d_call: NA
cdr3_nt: TGTGCCAGCAGTGTACGATTGGGGCAGCAAGAGACCCAGTACTTC
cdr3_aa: CASSVRLGQQETQYF

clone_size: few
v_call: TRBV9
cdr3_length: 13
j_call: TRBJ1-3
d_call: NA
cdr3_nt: TGTGCCAGCAGCGAGGGGTCTGGAAACACCATATATTTT
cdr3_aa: CASSEGSGNTIYF

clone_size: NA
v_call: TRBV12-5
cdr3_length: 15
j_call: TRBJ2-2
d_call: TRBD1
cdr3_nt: TGTGCTAGTGGTCTCATGACAGGGGACACCGGGGAGCTGTTTTTT
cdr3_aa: CASGLMTGDTGELFF

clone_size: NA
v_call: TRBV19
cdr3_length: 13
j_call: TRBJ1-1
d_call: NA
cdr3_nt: TGTGCCAGTCGACGGGGGGGAAACACTGAAGCTTTCTTT
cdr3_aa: CASRRGGNTEAFF

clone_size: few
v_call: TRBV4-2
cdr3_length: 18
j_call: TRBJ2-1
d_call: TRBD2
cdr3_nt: TGTGCCAGCAGCCAACTTAGTAGCGGGAGAAAAGACTACAATGAGCAGTTCTTC
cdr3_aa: CASSQLSSGRKDYNEQFF

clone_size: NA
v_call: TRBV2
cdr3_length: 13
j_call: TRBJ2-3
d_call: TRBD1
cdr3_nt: TGTGCCAGCAGCAGGGGGCATCCAGATACGCAGTATTTT
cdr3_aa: CASSRGHPDTQYF

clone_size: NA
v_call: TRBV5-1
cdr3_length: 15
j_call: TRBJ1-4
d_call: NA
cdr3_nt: TGCGCCAGCAGCTTAACAGGGTCCACTAATGAAAAACTGTTTTTT
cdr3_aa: CASSLTGSTNEKLFF

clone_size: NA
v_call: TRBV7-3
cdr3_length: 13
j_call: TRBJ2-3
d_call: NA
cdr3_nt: TGTGCCAGCAGCCGTTCTAGTGCAGATACGCAGTATTTT
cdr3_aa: CASSRSSADTQYF

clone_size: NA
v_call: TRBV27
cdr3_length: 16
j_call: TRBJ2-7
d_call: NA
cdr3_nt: TGTGCCAGCAGTCTTAGAGCCGGGACTGGTTACTACGAGCAGTACTTC
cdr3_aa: CASSLRAGTGYYEQYF

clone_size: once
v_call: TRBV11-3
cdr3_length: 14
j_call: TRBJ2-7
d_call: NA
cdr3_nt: TGTGCCAGCAGCTTAGATCTTCCCCCCTACGAGCAGTACTTC
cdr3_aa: CASSLDLPPYEQYF

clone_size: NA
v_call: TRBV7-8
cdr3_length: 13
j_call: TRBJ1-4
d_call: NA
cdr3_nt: TGTGCCAGCAGCCAGACAGGTTATGAAAAACTGTTTTTT
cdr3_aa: CASSQTGYEKLFF

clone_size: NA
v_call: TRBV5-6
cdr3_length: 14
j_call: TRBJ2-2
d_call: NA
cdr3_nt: TGTGCCAGCAGCCGCACTAGATTCACCGGGGAGCTGTTTTTT
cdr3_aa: CASSRTRFTGELFF

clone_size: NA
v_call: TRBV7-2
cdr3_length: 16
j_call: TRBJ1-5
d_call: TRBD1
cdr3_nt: TGTGCCAGCAGCTTAGATAGGACAGGGGGCGGCCAGCCCCAGCATTTT
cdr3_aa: CASSLDRTGGGQPQHF

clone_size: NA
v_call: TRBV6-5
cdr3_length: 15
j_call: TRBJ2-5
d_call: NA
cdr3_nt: TGTGCCAGCAGTTCCCCTCAAGGCCTAGGAGAGACCCAGTACTTC
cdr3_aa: CASSSPQGLGETQYF

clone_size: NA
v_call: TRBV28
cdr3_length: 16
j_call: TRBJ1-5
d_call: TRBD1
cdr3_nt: TGTGCCAGCAGTGGTAACAGGGGAGGTATCAATCAGCCCCAGCATTTT
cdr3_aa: CASSGNRGGINQPQHF

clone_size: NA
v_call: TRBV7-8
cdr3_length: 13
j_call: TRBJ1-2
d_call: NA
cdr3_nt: TGTGCCAGCAGCCCCCGACAGCGGGGCGGCTACACCTTC
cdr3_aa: CASSPRQRGGYTF

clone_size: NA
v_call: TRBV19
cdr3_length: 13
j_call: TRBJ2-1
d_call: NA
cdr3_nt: TGTGCCACCTCATTCGGGGGGCGGAATGAGCAGTTCTTC
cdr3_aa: CATSFGGRNEQFF

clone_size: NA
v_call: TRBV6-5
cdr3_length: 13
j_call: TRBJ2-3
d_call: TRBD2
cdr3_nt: TGTGCCAGCAGTAGGGGAGGGGCAGATACGCAGTATTTT
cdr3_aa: CASSRGGADTQYF

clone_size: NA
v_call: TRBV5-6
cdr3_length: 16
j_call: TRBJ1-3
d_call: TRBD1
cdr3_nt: TGTGCCAGCAGCTTGATGGGACAGGGGACTGGAAACACCATATATTTT
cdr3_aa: CASSLMGQGTGNTIYF

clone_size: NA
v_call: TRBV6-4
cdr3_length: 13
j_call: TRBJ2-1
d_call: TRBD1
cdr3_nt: TGTGCCAGCAGTGCAGGGGGAATCGATGAGCAGTTCTTC
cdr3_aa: CASSAGGIDEQFF

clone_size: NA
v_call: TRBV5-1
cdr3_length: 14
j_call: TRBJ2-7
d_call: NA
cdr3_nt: TGCGCCAGCAGTAACAGGGGGGGAAACTACGAGCAGTACTTC
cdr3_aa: CASSNRGGNYEQYF

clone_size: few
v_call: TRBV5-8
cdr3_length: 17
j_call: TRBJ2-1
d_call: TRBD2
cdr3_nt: TGTGCCAGCAGAAATTTAGCGGGAGGCCGTTCCGGGGATGAGCAGTTCTTC
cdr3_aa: CASRNLAGGRSGDEQFF

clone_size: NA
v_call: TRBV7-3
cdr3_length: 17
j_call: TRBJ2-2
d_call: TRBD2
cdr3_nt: TGTGCCAGCACCCCGCTGAGACTAGCGGACGTTACCGGGGAGCTGTTTTTT
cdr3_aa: CASTPLRLADVTGELFF

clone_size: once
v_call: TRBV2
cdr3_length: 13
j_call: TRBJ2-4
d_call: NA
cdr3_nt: TGTGCCAGCAGCCTTATAGCCAAAAACATTCAGTACTTC
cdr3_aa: CASSLIAKNIQYF

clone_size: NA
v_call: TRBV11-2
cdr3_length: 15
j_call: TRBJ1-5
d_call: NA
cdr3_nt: TGTGCCAGCAGCCCCGGGGGGTATAGCAATCAGCCCCAGCATTTT
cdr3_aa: CASSPGGYSNQPQHF

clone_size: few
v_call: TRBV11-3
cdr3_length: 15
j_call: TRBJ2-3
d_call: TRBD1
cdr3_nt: TGTGCCAGCAGCTCGGGACAGGGAATCGCAGATACGCAGTATTTT
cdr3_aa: CASSSGQGIADTQYF

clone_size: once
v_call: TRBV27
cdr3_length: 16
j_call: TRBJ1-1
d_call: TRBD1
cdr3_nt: TGTGCCAGCAGCCCGGGACAGGGGAAAGGCCCCACAAAGACAACGTTT
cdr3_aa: CASSPGQGKGPTKTTF

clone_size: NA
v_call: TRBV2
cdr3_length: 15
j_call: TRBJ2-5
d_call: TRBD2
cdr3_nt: TGTGCCAGAATTCCGGGACTAGCGGACCAAGAGACCCAGTACTTC
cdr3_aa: CARIPGLADQETQYF

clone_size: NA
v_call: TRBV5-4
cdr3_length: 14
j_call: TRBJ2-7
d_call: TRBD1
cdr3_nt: TGTGCCAGCAATCCGGGACAGGGTACTTACGAGCAGTACTTC
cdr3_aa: CASNPGQGTYEQYF

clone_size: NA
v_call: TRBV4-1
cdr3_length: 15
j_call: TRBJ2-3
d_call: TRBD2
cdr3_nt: TGCGCCAGCAGCCAAGGACTAGCTTTCTCAGATACGCAGTATTTT
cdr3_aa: CASSQGLAFSDTQYF

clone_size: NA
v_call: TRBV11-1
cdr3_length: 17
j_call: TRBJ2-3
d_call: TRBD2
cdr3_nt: TGTGCCAGCAGCTTCTCCTTAGCGGGAGCGCGGACAGATACGCAGTATTTT
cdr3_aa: CASSFSLAGARTDTQYF

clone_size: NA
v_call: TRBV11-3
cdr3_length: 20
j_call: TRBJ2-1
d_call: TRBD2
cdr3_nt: TGTGCCAGCAGCCCTGGGTTCGGACTAGCGGGAGCGGTTACCTACAATGAGCAGTTCTTC
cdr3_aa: CASSPGFGLAGAVTYNEQFF

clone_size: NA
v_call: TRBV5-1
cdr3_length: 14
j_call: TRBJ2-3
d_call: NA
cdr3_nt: TGCGCCAGCAGCTTGGCCATCCCCACAGATACGCAGTATTTT
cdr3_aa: CASSLAIPTDTQYF

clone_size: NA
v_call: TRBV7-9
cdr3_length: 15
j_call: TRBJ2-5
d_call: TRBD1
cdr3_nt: TGTGCCACTAGTCAGGGGGCGGGATTCCAAGAGACCCAGTACTTC
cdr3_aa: CATSQGAGFQETQYF

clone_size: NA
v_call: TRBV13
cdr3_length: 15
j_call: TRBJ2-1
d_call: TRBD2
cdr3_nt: TGTGCCAGCAGCCAGAGCGGGAGAAACAAAAATGAGCAGTTCTTC
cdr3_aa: CASSQSGRNKNEQFF